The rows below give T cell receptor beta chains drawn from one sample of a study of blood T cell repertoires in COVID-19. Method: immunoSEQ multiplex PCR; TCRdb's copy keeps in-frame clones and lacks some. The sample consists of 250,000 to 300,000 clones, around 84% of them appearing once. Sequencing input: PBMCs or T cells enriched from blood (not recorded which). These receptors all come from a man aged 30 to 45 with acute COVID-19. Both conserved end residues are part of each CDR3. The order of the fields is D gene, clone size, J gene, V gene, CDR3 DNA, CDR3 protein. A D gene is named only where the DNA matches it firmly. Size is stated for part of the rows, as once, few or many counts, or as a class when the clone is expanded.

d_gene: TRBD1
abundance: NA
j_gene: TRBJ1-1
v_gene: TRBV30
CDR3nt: TGTGCCTGGAGTGTAGACAGGGGCGGGACTGAAGCTTTCTTT
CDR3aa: CAWSVDRGGTEAFF

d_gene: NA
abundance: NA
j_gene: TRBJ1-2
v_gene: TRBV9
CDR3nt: TGTGCCAGCAGCGTAGCCGAGGGCGCGGTCTATGGCTACACCTTC
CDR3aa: CASSVAEGAVYGYTF

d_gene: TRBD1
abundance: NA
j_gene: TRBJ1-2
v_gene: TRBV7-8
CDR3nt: TGTGCCAGCAGCTTAACCGGGACAGGGCTCGACCTTGTAGGCTACACCTTC
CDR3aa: CASSLTGTGLDLVGYTF

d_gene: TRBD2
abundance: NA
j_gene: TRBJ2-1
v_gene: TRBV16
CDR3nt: TGTGCCAGCAGCCAGCTTCTAGCGGGAGCGAACAATGAGCAGTTCTTC
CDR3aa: CASSQLLAGANNEQFF

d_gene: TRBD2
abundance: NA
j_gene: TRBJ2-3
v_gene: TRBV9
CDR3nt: TGTGCCAGCAGCGTAGCGACTAGCGGGAGAGGCCGCACAGATACGCAGTATTTT
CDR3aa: CASSVATSGRGRTDTQYF

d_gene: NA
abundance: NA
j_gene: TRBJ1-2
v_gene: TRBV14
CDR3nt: TGTGCCAGCAGCCGAGACAGAATCTATGGCTACACCTTC
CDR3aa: CASSRDRIYGYTF

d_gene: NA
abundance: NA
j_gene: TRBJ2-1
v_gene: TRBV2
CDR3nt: TGTGCCAGCTCTGAGAGAGGCCAGGGCGTCGGTGAGCAGTTCTTC
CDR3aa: CASSERGQGVGEQFF

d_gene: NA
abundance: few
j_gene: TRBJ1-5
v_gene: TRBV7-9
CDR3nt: TGTGCCAGCAGCTTAGTGGACAGCGCTCAGCCCCAGCATTTT
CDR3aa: CASSLVDSAQPQHF

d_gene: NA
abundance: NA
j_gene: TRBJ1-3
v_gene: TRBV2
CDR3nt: TGTGCCAGCAGTGTGGCAGTCTCTGGAAACACCATATATTTT
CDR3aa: CASSVAVSGNTIYF

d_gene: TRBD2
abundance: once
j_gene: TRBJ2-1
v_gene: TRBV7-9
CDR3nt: TGTGCCAGCAGCCAGACTAGCGGGAGGGCTCCAGATGAGCAGTTCTTC
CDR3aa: CASSQTSGRAPDEQFF

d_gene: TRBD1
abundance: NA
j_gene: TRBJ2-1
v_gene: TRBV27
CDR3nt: TGTGCCAGCAGTTCAGTGGGGACAGCGAACAATGAGCAGTTCTTC
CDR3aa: CASSSVGTANNEQFF

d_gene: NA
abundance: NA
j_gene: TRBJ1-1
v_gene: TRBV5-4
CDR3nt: TGTGCCAGCAGCTTGTTCCTCGGAGCTGCTGAAGCTTTCTTT
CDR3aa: CASSLFLGAAEAFF

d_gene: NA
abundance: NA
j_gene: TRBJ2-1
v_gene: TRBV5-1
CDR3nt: TGCGCCAGCAGCTTGGGAATTGGGTGGGTCGAGGCTAGCGCCACCTACAATGAGCAGTTCTTC
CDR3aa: CASSLGIGWVEASATYNEQFF

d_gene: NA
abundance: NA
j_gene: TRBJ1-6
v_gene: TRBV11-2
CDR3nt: TGTGCCAGCAGCTTATTCCGGGTCGATGGTTCACCCCTCCACTTT
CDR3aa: CASSLFRVDGSPLHF

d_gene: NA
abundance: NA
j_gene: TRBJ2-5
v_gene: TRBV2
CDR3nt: TGTGCCAGCACTCCGGGAGAAGAGACCCAGTACTTC
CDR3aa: CASTPGEETQYF

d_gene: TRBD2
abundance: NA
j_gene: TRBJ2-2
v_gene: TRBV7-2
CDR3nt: TGTGCCAGCCGAGCGGGAGGAACGACCGGGGAGCTGTTTTTT
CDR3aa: CASRAGGTTGELFF

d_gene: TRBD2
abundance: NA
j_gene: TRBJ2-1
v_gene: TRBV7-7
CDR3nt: TGTGCTAGCAGCCCCACAGCGGGGGGCTACAATGAGCAGTTCTTC
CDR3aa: CASSPTAGGYNEQFF

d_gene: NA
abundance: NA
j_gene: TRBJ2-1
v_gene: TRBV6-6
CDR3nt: TGTGCCAGCAGAAGCGGGCAGAGGGATGAGCAGTTCTTC
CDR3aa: CASRSGQRDEQFF

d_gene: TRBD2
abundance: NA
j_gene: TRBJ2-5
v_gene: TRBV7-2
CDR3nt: TGTGCCAGCAGCTTCCCTAGCGGGGCAGGGGAGACCCAGTACTTC
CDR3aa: CASSFPSGAGETQYF

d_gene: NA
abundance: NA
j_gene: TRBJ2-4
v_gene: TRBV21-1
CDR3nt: TGTGCCAGCAGCAAAGTTCCGGGTGTGTGCCAAAACATTCAGTACTTC
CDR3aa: CASSKVPGVCQNIQYF

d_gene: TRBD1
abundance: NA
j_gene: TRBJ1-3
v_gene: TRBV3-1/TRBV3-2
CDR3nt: TGTGCCAGCAGCCGTGGGACAGCCTCTGGAAACACCATATATTTT
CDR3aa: CASSRGTASGNTIYF

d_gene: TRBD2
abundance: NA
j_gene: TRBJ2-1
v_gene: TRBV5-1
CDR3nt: TGTGCCAGCAGCTTGGAAGGACTAGTGAAGTATGAGCAGTTCTTC
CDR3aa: CASSLEGLVKYEQFF